Detailed here is one TCR beta chain. Its antigen remains unknown. PCR primers comprised 60 Vbeta and 13 Jbeta primers. Assay: immunoSEQ multiplex PCR; the TCRdb copy retains only in-frame clones and omits some. The sample shows about 120,000 clones, about 80% of them seen only once. The trim removed 4 bases at V and 2 bases at J, leaving 7 bases unmatched. The CDR3 runs to 16 residues. Per germline, CDR1 SGHRS and CDR2 YFSETQ. The data originate from a study of cytomegalovirus exposure and HLA in healthy donors. Findings of the study overall: Among TCR beta chains of equal frequency, HLA-associated ones were more clonally expanded in a later analysis.

The source is a woman in her thirties or forties in good health and CMV-seropositive. This chain links TRBV5-1 with TRBJ2-3; 10 bases map to TRBD2. What was sequenced was PBMCs. CDR3 residues: CASSPGTSAFTDTQYF. DNA of the CDR3: TGCGCCAGCAGCCCAGGGACTAGCGCATTCACAGATACGCAGTATTTT.